This T cell receptor (beta chain) is from a study of blood T cell repertoires in COVID-19. For the study at large: From T cells, B-cell-depleted T cells, or PBMCs came the material, which was cDNA or gDNA.

The germline gives CDR1 SGHRS, CDR2 YFSETQ. The CDR3 loop spans 13 amino acids. V was shortened by 4 bases and J by 6 bases, with 11 bases between the two germline ends. In terms of age and location, participants ranged from about 18 to 90 years and lived in about 25 US areas. Participant-given clinical history determined each cohort assignment. Resolution of symptoms, clearance, or two negative PCRs was present in recovered Cohort 3 donors. TCRdb's copy holds only in-frame clones and misses some; the assay was immunoSEQ multiplex PCR. Of 150,000 to 200,000 clones listed, around four fifths were seen once; the top ten hold about an eighth.

The chain carries TRBV5-1 and TRBJ2-4; TRBD2 is a possible D gene (6 bases). The sequenced sample consisted of PBMCs or T cells enriched from blood (not recorded which). The sequence was collected from a woman in her sixties or seventies who had recovered from COVID-19. This chain's CDR3 is CASSPGETNIQYF. The CDR3 DNA reads as TGCGCCAGCAGCCCGGGGGAAACAAACATTCAGTACTTC.